The 5 T cell receptor beta chains below come from one sample, sequenced in a study of CD8+ T cells in alopecia areata. Treatment given: oral pan-JAK inhibitor, 5-10 mg twice daily. Sequencing relied on a cDNA template that was reverse transcribed from extracted RNA. Sequencing was performed with immunoSEQ multiplex PCR; in TCRdb, only in-frame clones are kept and a portion is missing. The sample contains about 42,000 clones, about 71% of which appear only once. This specimen consisted of CD8+ T cells sorted from blood, obtained at week 4, from a patient treated with tofacitinib. These receptors were taken from a human donor with alopecia areata.

The V and J genes are TRBV27 and TRBJ2-7, with D perhaps TRBD2 (5 bases). The CDR3 has 13 residues. V gave up 5 bases and J gave up 0 bases, with 8 bases separating them. The V gene's germline CDR1 is MNHEY and CDR2 SMNVEV (reference sequence). In DNA form, the CDR3 reads TGTGCCAGCAGTCCGGGGAGCTCCTACGAGCAGTACTTC. This codes for CASSPGSSYEQYF.

This rearrangement joins TRBV29-1 to TRBJ1-2; TRBD1 might be the D (5 bases). Germline CDR1 SQVTM, CDR2 ANQGSEA. Trimming shortened V by 4 bases and J by 4 bases, and 7 bases separated the two germline ends. The CDR3 has 11 residues. CDR3 region: CSVAGVYGYTF. Written as DNA, the CDR3 is TGCAGCGTTGCGGGGGTCTATGGCTACACCTTC.

The chain combines TRBV29-1 with TRBJ2-2; D is uncertain. V was pared by 6 bases and J by 3 bases, with 14 bases between. Germline CDR1 SQVTM, CDR2 ANQGSEA. The CDR3 spans 14 residues. In DNA, the CDR3 is TGCAGCGTCTACAAAGAAACAGACACCGGGGAGCTGTTTTTT. This sequence encodes CSVYKETDTGELFF.

This clone was counted a few times. This sequence joins TRBV27 and TRBJ2-1, with 12 positions matching TRBD2. CDR1 and CDR2 (germline): MNHEY, SMNVEV (reference sequence). This CDR3 has 16 residues. The junction had 6 bases not matched to a gene; V was cut back by 5 bases and J by 4 bases. CDR3 region: CASSNTGTSGYNEQFF. The CDR3 coding sequence is TGTGCCAGCAGTAACACCGGGACTAGCGGGTACAATGAGCAGTTCTTC.

Points on this clone: The DNA is omitted, as the CDR3 cannot be located on it reliably, and the CDR3 follows TCRdb's listing. The gene calls are TRBV9 and TRBJ2-5; TRBD1, as called in the table, went unchecked against the DNA. The CDR3 is 15 residues long, ends included. Germline V gives CDR1 SGDLS, CDR2 YYNGEE. CDR3 residues: CASSVGAGTGGGMDF.